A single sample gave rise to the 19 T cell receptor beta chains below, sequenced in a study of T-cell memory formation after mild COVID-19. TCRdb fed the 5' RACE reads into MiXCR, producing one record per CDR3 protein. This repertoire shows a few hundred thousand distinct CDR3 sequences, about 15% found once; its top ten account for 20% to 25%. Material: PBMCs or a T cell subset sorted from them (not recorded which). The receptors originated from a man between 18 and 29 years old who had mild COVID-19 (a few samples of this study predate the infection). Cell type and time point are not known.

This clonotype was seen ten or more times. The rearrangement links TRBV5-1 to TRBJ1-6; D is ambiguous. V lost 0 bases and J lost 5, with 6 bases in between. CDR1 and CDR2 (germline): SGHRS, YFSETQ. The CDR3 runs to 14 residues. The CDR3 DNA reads TGCGCCAGCAGCTTGGAACCAGATAATTCACCCCTCCACTTT. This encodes CASSLEPDNSPLHF.

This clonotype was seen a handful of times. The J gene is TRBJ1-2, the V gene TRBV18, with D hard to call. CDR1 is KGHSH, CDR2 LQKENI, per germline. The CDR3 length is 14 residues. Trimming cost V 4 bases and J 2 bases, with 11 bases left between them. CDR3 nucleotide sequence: TGTGCCAGCTCACTTACTCCGGTGAACTATGGCTACACCTTC. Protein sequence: CASSLTPVNYGYTF. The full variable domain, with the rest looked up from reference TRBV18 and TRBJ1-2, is NAGVMQNPRHLVRRRGQEARLRCSPMKGHSHVYWYRQLPEEGLKFMVYLQKENIIDESGMPKERFSAEFPKEGPSILRIQQVVRGDSAAYFCASSLTPVNYGYTFGSGTRLTVV.

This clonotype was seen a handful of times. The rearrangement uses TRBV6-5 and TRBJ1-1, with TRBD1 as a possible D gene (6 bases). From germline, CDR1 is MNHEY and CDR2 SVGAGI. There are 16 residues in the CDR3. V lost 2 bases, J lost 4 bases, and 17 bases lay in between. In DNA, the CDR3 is TGTGCCAGCAGTTACACCCCCTCCACAGGGACCACTGAAGCTTTCTTT. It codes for CASSYTPSTGTTEAFF.

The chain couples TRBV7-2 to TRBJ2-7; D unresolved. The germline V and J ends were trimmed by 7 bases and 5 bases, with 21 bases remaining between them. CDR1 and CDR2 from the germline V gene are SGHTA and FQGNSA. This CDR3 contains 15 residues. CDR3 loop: CASTRSPGLYDEQYF. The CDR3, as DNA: TGTGCCAGCACCCGGTCCCCTGGCCTCTACGACGAGCAGTACTTC.

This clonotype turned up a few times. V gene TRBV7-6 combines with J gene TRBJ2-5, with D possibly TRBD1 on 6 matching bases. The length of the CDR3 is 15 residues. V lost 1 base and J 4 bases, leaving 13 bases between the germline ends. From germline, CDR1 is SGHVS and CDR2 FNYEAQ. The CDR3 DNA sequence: TGTGCCAGCAGCTTAGGTGGGGGCCCACTAGAGACCCAGTACTTC. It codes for CASSLGGGPLETQYF. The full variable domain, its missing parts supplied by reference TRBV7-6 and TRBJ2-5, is GAGVSQSPRYKVTKRGQDVALRCDPISGHVSLYWYRQALGQGPEFLTYFNYEAQQDKSGLPNDRFSAERPEGSISTLTIQRTEQRDSAMYRCASSLGGGPLETQYFGPGTRLLVL.

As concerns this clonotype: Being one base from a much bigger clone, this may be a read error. CDR3 coding DNA: TGCGCCAGCGCGCAGGGACAGGGCACCTACGAGCAGTACTTC. Its protein product is CASAQGQGTYEQYF. This chain connects TRBV5-1 to TRBJ2-7, with 9 bases matching TRBD1. Germline lookup yields CDR1 SGHRS and CDR2 YFSETQ. This CDR3 is 14 amino acids long. V was clipped by 7 bases and J by 2 bases; unmatched bases: 7.

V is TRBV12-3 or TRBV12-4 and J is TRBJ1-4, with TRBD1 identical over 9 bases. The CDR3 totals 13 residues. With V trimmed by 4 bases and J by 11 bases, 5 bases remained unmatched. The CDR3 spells CASSWDRVGKLFF. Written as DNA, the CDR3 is TGTGCCAGCAGTTGGGACAGGGTTGGGAAACTGTTTTTT.

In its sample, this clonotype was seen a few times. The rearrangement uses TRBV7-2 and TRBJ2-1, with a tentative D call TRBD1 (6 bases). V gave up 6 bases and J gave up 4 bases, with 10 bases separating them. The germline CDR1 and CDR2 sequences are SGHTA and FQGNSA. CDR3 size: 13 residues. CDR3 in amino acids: CASRWTVYNEQFF. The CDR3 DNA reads TGTGCCAGCAGATGGACAGTTTACAATGAGCAGTTCTTC.

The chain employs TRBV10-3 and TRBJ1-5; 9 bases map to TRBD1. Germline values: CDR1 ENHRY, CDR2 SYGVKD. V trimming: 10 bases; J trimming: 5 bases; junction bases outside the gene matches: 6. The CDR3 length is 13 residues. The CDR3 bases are TGTGCCACTAGGGACAGGGTAGATCAGCCCCAGCATTTT. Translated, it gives CATRDRVDQPQHF.

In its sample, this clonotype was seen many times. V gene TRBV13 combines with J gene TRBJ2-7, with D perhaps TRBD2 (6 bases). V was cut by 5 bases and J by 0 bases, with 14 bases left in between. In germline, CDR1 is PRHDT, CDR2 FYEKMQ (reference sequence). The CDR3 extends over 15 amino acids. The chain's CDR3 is CASSNRDGSSYEQYF. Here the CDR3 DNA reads TGTGCCAGCAGCAACCGGGACGGGAGCTCCTACGAGCAGTACTTC.

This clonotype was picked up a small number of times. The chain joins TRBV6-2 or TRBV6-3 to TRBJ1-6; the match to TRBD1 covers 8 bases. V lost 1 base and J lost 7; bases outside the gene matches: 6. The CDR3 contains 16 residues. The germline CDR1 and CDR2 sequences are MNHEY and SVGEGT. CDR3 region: CASSYFGGQANSPLHF. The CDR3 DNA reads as TGTGCCAGCAGTTACTTCGGGGGACAGGCGAATTCACCCCTCCACTTT.

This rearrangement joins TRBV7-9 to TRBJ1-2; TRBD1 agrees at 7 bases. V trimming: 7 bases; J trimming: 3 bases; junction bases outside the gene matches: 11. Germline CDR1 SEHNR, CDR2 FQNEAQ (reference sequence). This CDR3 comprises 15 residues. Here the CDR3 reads CASNLVDRVYYGYTF. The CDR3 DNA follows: TGTGCCAGCAATCTTGTAGACAGGGTGTACTATGGCTACACCTTC.

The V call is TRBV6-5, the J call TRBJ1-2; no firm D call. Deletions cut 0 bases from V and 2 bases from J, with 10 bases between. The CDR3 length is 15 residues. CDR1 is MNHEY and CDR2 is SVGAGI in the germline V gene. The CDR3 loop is CASSYSSGRNYGYTF. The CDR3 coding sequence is TGTGCCAGCAGTTACTCGAGTGGCAGGAACTATGGCTACACCTTC.

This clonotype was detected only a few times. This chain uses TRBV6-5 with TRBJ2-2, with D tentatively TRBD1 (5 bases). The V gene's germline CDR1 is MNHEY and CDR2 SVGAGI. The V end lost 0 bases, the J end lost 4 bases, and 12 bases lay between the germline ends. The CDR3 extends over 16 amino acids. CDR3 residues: CASSYSLDRATGELFF. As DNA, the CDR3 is TGTGCCAGCAGTTACTCCCTCGACAGAGCCACCGGGGAGCTGTTTTTT.

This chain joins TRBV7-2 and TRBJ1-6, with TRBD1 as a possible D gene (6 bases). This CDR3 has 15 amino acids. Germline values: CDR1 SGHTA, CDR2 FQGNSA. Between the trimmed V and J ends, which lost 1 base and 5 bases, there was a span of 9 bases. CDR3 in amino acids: CASSLEAGDNSPLHF. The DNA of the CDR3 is TGTGCCAGCAGCTTAGAGGCAGGGGATAATTCACCCCTCCACTTT.

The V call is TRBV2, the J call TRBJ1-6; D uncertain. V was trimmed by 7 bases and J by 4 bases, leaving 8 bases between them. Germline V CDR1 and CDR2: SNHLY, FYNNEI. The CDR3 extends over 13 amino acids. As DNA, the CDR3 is TGTGCCAGCATCCCAGTATATAATTCACCCCTCCACTTT. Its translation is CASIPVYNSPLHF.

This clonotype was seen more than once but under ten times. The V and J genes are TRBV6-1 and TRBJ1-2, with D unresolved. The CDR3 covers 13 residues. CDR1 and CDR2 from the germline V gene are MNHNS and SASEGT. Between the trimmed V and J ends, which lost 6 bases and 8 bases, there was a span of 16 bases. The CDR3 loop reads CASRPRVAVGYTF. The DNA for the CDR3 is TGTGCCAGCAGGCCCCGGGTGGCAGTGGGCTACACCTTC.

CDR3 amino acids: CASPREAGGNEQFF. The DNA for the CDR3 is TGTGCCAGCCCGAGAGAAGCGGGGGGGAATGAGCAGTTCTTC. The rearrangement uses TRBV7-2 and TRBJ2-1; 10 bases agree with TRBD2. Germline CDR1 reads SGHTA; CDR2 reads FQGNSA. After removal of 8 bases from V and 7 bases from J, the junction contained 8 bases not matched to a gene. The CDR3 runs 14 residues. The whole variable domain, filled in from reference TRBV7-2 and TRBJ2-1, reads GAGVSQSPSNKVTEKGKDVELRCDPISGHTALYWYRQSLGQGLEFLIYFQGNSAPDKSGLPSDRFSAERTGGSVSTLTIQRTQQEDSAVYLCASPREAGGNEQFFGPGTRLTVL.

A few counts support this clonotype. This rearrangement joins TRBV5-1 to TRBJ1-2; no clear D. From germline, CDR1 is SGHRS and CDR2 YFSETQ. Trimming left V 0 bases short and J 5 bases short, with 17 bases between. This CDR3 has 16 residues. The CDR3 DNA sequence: TGCGCCAGCAGCTTGGGTTCCCGGCCGGCGGGGTATGGCTACACCTTC. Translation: CASSLGSRPAGYGYTF.